The source of this TCR beta chain is a study of cytomegalovirus exposure and HLA in healthy donors. Study-wide results and caveats: CMV serostatus was the sole immune exposure data available. In a later analysis, across HLA loci, associated TCR counts were highest for DRB1, lowest for HLA-C. In vitro data verified a few CMV-associated chains as specific for CMV antigens.

On this clone itself: What it binds is not known.

PCR employed 60 Vbeta and 13 Jbeta primers. The repertoire was sequenced with immunoSEQ multiplex PCR; TCRdb's copy has only in-frame clones and lacks some. The sample carries about 180,000 clones, 82% recorded once. CDR3 length: 14 amino acids. Looked up from germline, CDR1 is SQVTM and CDR2 is ANQGSEA. Trimming shortened V by 4 bases and J by 1 base, and 11 bases separated the two germline ends. This clonotype was sampled from a man aged 35 to 55 in good health and CMV-seronegative. V is TRBV29-1 and J is TRBJ2-1; D is unresolved. The material sequenced was PBMCs. The CDR3 region is CSVAGRVSYNEQFF. The CDR3 DNA is TGCAGCGTTGCGGGTCGAGTATCCTACAATGAGCAGTTCTTC.